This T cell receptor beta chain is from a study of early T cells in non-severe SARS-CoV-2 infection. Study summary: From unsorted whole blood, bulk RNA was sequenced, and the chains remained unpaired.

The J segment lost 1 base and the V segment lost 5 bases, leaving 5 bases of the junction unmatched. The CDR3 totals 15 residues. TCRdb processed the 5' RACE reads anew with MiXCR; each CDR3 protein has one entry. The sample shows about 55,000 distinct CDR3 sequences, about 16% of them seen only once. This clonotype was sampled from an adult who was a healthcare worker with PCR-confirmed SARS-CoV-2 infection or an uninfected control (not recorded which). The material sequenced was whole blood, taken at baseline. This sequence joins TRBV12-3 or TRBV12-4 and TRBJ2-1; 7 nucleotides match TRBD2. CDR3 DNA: TGTGCCAGCAGTCCTCGGACTAGATCCTACAATGAGCAGTTCTTC. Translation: CASSPRTRSYNEQFF.